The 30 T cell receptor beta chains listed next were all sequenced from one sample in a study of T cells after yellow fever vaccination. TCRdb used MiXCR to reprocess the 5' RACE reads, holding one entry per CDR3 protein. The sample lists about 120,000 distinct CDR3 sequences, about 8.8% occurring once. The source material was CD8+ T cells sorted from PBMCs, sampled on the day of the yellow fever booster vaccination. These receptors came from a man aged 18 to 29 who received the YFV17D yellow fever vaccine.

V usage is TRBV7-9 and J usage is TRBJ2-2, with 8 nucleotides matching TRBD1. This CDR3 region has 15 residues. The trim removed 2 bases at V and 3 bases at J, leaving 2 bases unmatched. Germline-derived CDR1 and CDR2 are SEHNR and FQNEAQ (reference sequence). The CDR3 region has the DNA TGTGCCAGCAGCTTACAGGGGGCCGACACCGGGGAGCTGTTTTTT. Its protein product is CASSLQGADTGELFF. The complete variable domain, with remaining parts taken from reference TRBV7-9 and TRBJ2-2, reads DTGVSQNPRHKITKRGQNVTFRCDPISEHNRLYWYRQTLGQGPEFLTYFQNEAQLEKSRLLSDRFSAERPKGSFSTLEIQRTEQGDSAMYLCASSLQGADTGELFFGEGSRLTVL.

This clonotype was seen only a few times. The CDR3 DNA reads as TGTGCCAGCAGCCCCAAGACTAAACAGAGAACGGGCTATGGCTACACCTTC. Translating gives CASSPKTKQRTGYGYTF. The V and J genes are TRBV28 and TRBJ1-2; D is unclear. The CDR3 has 17 amino acids. V lost 6 bases and J lost 4, with 24 bases in between. Per germline, CDR1 MDHEN and CDR2 SYDVKM.

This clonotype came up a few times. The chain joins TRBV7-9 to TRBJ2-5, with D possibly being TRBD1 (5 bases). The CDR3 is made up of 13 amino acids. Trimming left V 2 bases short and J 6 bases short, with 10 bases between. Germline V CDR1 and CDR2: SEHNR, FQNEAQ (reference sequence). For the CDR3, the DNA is TGTGCCAGCAGCTTAATCAGGGAAAAGACCCAGTACTTC. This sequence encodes CASSLIREKTQYF.

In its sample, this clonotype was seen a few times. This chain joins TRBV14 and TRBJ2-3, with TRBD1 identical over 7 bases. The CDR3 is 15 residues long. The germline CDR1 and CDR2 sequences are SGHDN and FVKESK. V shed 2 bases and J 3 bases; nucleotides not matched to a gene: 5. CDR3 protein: CASSQTGARTDTQYF. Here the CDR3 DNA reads TGTGCCAGCAGCCAAACAGGGGCGCGGACAGATACGCAGTATTTT.

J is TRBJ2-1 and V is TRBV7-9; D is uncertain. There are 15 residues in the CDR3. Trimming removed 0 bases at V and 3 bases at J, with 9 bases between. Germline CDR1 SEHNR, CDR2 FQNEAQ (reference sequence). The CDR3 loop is CASSLAGPHYNEQFF. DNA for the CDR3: TGTGCCAGCAGCTTAGCTGGGCCCCACTACAATGAGCAGTTCTTC.

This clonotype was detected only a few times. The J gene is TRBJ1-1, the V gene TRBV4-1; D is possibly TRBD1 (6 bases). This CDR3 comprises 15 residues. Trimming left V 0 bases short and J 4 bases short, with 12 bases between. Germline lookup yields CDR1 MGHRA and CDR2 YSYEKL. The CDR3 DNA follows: TGCGCCAGCAGCCAAGATACGGGGGCGCCCACTGAAGCTTTCTTT. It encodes CASSQDTGAPTEAFF.

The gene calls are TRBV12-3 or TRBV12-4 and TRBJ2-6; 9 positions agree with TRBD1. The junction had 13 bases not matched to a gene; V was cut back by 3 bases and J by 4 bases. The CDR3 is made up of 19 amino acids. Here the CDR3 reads CASSLRRDRVSWGANVLTF. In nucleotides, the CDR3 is TGTGCCAGCAGTTTGCGGCGGGACAGGGTTTCGTGGGGGGCCAACGTCCTGACTTTC.

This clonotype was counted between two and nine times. CDR3 nucleotides: TGCGCCAGCAGCAGCTCCGATTCCGCAATGTACTTC. The encoded protein is CASSSSDSAMYF. The chain uses TRBV4-3 and TRBJ2-5; no clear D. This CDR3 contains 12 residues. Trimming took off 5 bases at V and 13 bases at J, with 17 bases between the two ends. Germline V gene lookup returns CDR1 LGHNA and CDR2 YSLEER.

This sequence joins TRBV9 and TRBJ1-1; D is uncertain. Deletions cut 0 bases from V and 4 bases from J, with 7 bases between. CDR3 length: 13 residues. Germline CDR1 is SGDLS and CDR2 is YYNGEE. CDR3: CASSVGRSTEAFF. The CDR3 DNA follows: TGTGCCAGCAGCGTAGGGAGGTCCACTGAAGCTTTCTTT.

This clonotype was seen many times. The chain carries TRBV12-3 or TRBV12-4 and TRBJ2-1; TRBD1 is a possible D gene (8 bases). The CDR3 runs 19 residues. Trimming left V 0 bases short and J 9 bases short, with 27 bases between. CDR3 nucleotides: TGTGCCAGCAGTTTAGCTCAACTCACCCCCGGACAGGGAGGGGCTGAGCAGTTCTTC. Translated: CASSLAQLTPGQGGAEQFF.

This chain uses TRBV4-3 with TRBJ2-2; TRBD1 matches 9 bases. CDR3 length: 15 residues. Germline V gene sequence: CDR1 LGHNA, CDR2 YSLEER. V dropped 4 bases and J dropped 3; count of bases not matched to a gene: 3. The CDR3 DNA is TGCGCCAGCAGCCCCCGGGACAGGGACACCGGGGAGCTGTTTTTT. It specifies CASSPRDRDTGELFF.

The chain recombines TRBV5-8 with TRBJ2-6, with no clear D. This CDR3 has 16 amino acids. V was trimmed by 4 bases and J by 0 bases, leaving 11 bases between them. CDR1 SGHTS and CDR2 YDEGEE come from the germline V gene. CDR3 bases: TGTGCCAGCAGCATGGAGTCGTTCTCTGGGGCCAACGTCCTGACTTTC. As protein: CASSMESFSGANVLTF.

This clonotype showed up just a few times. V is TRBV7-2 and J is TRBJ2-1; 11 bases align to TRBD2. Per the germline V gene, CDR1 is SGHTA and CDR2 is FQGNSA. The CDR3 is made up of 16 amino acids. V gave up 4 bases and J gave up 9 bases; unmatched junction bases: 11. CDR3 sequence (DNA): TGTGCCAGCAGCTCTGCACTACTAGCGGGGGAGGCTGAGCAGTTCTTC. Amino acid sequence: CASSSALLAGEAEQFF.

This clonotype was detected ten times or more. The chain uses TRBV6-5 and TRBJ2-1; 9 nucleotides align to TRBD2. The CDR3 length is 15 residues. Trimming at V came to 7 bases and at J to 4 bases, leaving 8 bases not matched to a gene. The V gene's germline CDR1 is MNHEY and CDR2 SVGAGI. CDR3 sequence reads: CASMAWAGGYNEQFF. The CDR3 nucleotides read TGTGCCAGCATGGCATGGGCGGGGGGGTACAATGAGCAGTTCTTC.

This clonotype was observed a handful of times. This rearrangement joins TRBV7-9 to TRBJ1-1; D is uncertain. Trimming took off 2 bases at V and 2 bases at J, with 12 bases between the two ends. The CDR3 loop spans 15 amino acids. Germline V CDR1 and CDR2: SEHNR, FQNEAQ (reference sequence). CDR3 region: CASSLSWALNTEAFF. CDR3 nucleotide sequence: TGTGCCAGCAGCTTAAGTTGGGCACTTAACACTGAAGCTTTCTTT.

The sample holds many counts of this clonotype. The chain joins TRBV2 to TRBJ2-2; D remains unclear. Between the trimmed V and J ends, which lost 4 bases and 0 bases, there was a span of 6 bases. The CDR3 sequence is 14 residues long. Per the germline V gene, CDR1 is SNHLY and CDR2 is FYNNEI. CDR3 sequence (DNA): TGTGCCAGCAGTGTGAGAGCGAACACCGGGGAGCTGTTTTTT. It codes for CASSVRANTGELFF.

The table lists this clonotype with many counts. The CDR3 spells CASSGPTGSGANVLTF. The CDR3 coding sequence is TGTGCCAGCAGTGGCCCGACGGGATCTGGGGCCAACGTCCTGACTTTC. The chain has TRBV12-3 or TRBV12-4 and TRBJ2-6; D may be TRBD2 (5 bases). Between the trimmed V and J ends, which lost 5 bases and 1 base, there was a span of 12 bases. This CDR3 is 16 amino acids long.

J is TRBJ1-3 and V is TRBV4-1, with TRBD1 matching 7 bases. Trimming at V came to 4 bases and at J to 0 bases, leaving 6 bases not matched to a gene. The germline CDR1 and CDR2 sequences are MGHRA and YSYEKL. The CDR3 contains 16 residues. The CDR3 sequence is CASSRAGGFSGNTIYF. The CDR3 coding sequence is TGCGCCAGCAGCCGAGCAGGGGGTTTCTCTGGAAACACCATATATTTT.

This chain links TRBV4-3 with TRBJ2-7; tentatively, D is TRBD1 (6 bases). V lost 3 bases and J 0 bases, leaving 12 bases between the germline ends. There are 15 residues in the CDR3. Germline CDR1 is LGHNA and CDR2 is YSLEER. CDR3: CASSQSDRSSYEQYF. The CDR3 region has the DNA TGCGCCAGCAGCCAGTCAGACAGGAGCTCCTACGAGCAGTACTTC.

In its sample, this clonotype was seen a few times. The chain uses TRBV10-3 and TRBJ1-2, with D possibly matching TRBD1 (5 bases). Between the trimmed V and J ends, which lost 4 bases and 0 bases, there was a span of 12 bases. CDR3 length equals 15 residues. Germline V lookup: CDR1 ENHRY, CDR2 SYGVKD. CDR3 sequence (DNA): TGTGCCATCAGTGTGCGGGACGGCCCTAACTATGGCTACACCTTC. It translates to CAISVRDGPNYGYTF.

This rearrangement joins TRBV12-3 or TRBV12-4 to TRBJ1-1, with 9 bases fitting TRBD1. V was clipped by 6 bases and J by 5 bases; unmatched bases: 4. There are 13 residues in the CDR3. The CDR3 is CASRQGARTEAFF. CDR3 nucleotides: TGTGCCAGCAGACAGGGGGCGCGTACTGAAGCTTTCTTT.

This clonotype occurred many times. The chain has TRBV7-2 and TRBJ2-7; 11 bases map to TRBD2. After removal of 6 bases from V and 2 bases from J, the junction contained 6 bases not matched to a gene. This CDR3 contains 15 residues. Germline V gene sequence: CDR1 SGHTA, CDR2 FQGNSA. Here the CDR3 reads CASSILAGGTYEQYV. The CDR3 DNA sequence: TGTGCCAGCAGTATTCTAGCGGGGGGAACCTACGAGCAGTACGTC.

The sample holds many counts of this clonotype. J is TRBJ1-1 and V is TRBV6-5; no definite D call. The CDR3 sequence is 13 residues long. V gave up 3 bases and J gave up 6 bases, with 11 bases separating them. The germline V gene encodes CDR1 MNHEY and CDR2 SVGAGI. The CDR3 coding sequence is TGTGCCAGCAGTTATGGTACCAACGCTGAAGCTTTCTTT. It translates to CASSYGTNAEAFF.

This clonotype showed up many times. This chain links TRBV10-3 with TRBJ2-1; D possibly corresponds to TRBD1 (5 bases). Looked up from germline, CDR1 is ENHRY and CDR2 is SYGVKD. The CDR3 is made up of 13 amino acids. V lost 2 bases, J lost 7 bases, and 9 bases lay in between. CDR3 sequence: CAISEPGINEQFF. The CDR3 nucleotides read TGTGCCATCAGTGAGCCAGGGATAAATGAGCAGTTCTTC.

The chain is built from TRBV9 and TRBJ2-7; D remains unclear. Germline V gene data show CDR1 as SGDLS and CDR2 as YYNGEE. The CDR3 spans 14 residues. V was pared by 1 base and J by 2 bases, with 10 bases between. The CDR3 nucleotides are TGTGCCAGCAGCGTACTGGAGTTGCCCTACGAGCAGTACTTC. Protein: CASSVLELPYEQYF.

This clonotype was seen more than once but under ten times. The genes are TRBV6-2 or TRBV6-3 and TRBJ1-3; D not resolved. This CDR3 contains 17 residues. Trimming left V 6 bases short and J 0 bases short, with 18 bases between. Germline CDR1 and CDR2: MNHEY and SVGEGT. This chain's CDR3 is CASRRQIRQISGNTIYF. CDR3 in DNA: TGTGCCAGCAGACGACAAATCAGGCAAATCTCTGGAAACACCATATATTTT.

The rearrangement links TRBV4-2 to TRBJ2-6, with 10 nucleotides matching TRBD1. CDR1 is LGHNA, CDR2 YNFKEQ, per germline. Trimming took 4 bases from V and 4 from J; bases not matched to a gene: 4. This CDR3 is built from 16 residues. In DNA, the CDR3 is TGTGCCAGCAGCCCCGACAGGGGGCAGGGGGCCAACGTCCTGACTTTC. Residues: CASSPDRGQGANVLTF.

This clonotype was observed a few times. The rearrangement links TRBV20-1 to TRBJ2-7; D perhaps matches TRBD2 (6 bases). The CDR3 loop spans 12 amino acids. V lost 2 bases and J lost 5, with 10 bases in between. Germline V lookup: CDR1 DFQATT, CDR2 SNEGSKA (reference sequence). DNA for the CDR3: TGCAGTGCTAGAACCACTAGCCACGAGCAGTACTTC. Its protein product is CSARTTSHEQYF.

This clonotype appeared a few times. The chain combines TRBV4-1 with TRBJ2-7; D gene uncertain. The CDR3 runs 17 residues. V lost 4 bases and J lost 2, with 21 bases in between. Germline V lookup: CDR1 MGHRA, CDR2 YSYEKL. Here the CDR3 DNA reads TGCGCCAGCAGCCTACTTTATGCTGATGACTTGACCTACGAGCAGTACTTC. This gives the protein CASSLLYADDLTYEQYF.

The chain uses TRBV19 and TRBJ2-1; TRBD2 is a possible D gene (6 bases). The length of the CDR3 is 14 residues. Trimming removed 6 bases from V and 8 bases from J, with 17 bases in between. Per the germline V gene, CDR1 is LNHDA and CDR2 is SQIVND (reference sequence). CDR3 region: CASSPGSYFDEQFF. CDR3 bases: TGTGCCAGTAGCCCCGGGAGTTATTTCGATGAGCAGTTCTTC.